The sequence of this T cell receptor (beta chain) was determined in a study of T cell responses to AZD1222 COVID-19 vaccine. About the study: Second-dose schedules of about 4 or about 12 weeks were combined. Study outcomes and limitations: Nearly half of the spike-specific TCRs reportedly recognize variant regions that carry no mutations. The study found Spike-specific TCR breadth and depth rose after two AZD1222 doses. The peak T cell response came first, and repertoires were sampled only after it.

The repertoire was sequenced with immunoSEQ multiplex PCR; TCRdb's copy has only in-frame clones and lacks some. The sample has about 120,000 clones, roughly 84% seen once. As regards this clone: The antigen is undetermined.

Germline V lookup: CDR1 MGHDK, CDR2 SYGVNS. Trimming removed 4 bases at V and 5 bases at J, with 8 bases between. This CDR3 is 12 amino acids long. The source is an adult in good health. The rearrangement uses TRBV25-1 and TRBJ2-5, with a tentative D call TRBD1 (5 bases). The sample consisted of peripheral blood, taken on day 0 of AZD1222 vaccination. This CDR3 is CASSVKGETQYF. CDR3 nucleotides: TGTGCCAGCAGTGTCAAGGGGGAGACCCAGTACTTC.